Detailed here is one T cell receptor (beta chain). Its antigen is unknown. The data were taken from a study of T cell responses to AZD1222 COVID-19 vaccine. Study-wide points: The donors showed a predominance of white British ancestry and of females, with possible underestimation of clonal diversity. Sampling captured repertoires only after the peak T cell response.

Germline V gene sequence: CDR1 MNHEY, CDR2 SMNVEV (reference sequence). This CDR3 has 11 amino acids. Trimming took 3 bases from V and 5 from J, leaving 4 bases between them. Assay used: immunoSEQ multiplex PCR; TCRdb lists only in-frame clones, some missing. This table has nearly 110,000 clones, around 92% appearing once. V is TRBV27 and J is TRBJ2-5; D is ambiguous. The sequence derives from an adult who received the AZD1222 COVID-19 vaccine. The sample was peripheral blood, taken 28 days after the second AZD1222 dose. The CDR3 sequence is CASSFQETQYF. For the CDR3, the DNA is TGTGCCAGCAGTTTCCAGGAGACCCAGTACTTC.